This TCR beta chain was profiled in a study of blood T cell repertoires in COVID-19. Study summary: The origin of the acute and convalescent COVID-19 samples was the United States, Italy and Spain.

Original processing notes: By means of reference gene primer amplification, nucleated cell counts were estimated. Assay: immunoSEQ multiplex PCR; the TCRdb copy retains only in-frame clones and omits some. That table furnishes V, J and clone size, whereas the DNA furnished D and trimming. The sample lists 350,000 or so clones, around 87% occurring once. Patients in Seattle were enrolled during active infection, then followed longitudinally. This CDR3 spans 13 amino acids. With 0 bases removed from V and 2 bases from J, the gap between germline ends came to 5 bases. CDR1 and CDR2 from the germline V gene are MNHNY and SVGAGI (reference sequence).

The source material was peripheral blood. The chain links TRBV6-6 to TRBJ2-7, with D possibly being TRBD1 (5 bases). The sequence was collected from a young woman with COVID-19, enrolled during active disease. The CDR3 is CASSYSTAYEQYF. CDR3 nucleotides: TGTGCCAGCAGTTACTCGACAGCCTACGAGCAGTACTTC.